This entry features one TCR beta chain sequence. Antigen: not known. This record comes from a study of vaccination effects on CD4 cells after COVID-19. The ViraFEST assay expanded antigen-specific CD4+ T cells with viral peptide pools before sequencing. Isolating CD4+ T cells followed approximately 11 days of culture. All vaccine recipients tested negative for nucleocapsid antibodies and had never contracted SARS-CoV-2 infection. PBMC were cultured at around 2 million per well with roughly 10 IU/ml IL-2 and roughly 10 ug/ml peptides. Germline assignment: CDR1 SQVTM and CDR2 ANQGSEA. V lost 5 bases, J lost 7 bases, and 11 bases lay in between. This CDR3 is 11 amino acids long. Assay: immunoSEQ multiplex PCR; the TCRdb copy retains only in-frame clones and omits some. The table shows 30,000 to 40,000 clones, with around 68% occurring only once.

Here the sequenced sample was CD4+ T cells from PBMCs cultured with SARS-CoV-2 spike peptides, taken before COVID-19 vaccination. The clonotype originates from a human donor who received a COVID-19 vaccine. The chain carries TRBV29-1 and TRBJ1-1, with D perhaps matching TRBD1 (6 bases). CDR3 DNA sequence: TGCAGCGTTCAGATGACAGGTGAAGCTTTCTTT. Encoded protein: CSVQMTGEAFF.